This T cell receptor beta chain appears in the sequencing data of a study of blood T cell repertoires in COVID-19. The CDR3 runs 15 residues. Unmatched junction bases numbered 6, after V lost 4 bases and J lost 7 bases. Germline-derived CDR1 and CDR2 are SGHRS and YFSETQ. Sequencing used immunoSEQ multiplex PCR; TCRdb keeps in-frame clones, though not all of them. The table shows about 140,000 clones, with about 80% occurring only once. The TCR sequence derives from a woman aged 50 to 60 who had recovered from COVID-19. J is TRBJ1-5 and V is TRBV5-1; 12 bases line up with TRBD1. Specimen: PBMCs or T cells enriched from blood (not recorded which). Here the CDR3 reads CASSPSGTGGQPQHF. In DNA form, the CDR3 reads TGCGCCAGCAGCCCCTCCGGGACAGGGGGCCAGCCCCAGCATTTT.